Listed below are T cell receptor beta chains from one sample, sequenced in a study of monozygotic twins with inflammatory bowel disease. TCRdb derives one entry per CDR3 protein from the 5' RACE reads, leaving out DNA. Here the sample table reports a few hundred thousand distinct CDR3 sequences. What was sequenced was blood. These receptors all stem from a human donor with ulcerative colitis or Crohn's disease, or a healthy co-twin of an affected twin (not recorded which). CDR3s include the opening cysteine and the closing phenylalanine or tryptophan.

V gene	J gene	CDR3 protein
TRBV29-1	TRBJ1-3	CSVGETRSGNTIYF
TRBV20-1	TRBJ1-1	CSARAGTGFNTEAFF
TRBV4-3	TRBJ2-7	CASSLGTGQYYEQYF
TRBV15	TRBJ2-7	CATSEPGTGDNEQYF
TRBV7-2	TRBJ2-2	CASRKAWTDTGELFF
TRBV28	TRBJ2-7	CASSLSQGPYEQYF
TRBV24-1	TRBJ2-2	CATCDTGELFF
TRBV9	TRBJ2-1	CASSVKPISEQFF
TRBV27	TRBJ2-4	CASSPLRPENIQYF
TRBV7-2	TRBJ2-3	CASSLTGGGTDTQYF
TRBV11-2	TRBJ1-4	CASSLGPDPGEKLFF
TRBV12-3/TRBV12-4	TRBJ2-1	CASSNPGLADNEQFF
TRBV29-1	TRBJ1-5	CSVGRDSNQPQHF
TRBV5-1	TRBJ2-1	CASSLGVGGYNEQFF
TRBV7-3	TRBJ2-3	CASSLGLAATDTQYF
TRBV7-8	TRBJ1-4	CASRLYGDFVATNEKLFF
TRBV20-1	TRBJ1-5	CSATRGGSNQPQHF
TRBV6-4	TRBJ2-4	CASSDSGEIQYF
TRBV12-3/TRBV12-4	TRBJ1-1	CASSIQVNTEAFF
TRBV7-9	TRBJ1-5	CASSFGGGNRQPQHF
TRBV20-1	TRBJ2-7	CSARQVPYEQYF
TRBV28	TRBJ2-5	CASSFSDTGIGTQYF
TRBV7-9	TRBJ1-4	CASGTAVEKLFF
TRBV4-1	TRBJ2-7	CASSPAFGKTYEQYF
TRBV30	TRBJ1-4	CAWSLGTAREKLFF
TRBV20-1	TRBJ2-7	CSAPQTYEQYF
TRBV10-3	TRBJ2-7	CAISETGAAYEQYF
TRBV20-1	TRBJ2-5	CSAITGFQETQYF
TRBV7-2	TRBJ1-1	CASSSDRGQSEAFF
TRBV7-3	TRBJ2-7	CASRPDRGTRQQYF
TRBV18	TRBJ1-2	CASSPPSLQGTYGYTF
TRBV5-1	TRBJ1-4	CASSLLSENEKLFF
TRBV5-1	TRBJ2-3	CASSLDRRADTQYF
TRBV27	TRBJ2-5	CASSLSGTGASQYF
TRBV5-1	TRBJ1-2	CASREQEYGYTF
TRBV30	TRBJ2-1	CAWASGTGINEQFF
TRBV4-3	TRBJ2-1	CASSQDSGIAGSDDQFF
TRBV7-2	TRBJ1-6	CASTLQRDTSSPLHF
TRBV6-1	TRBJ1-1	CASKTEMTGGRTEAFF
TRBV20-1	TRBJ2-7	CSAITGSYEQYF
TRBV12-3/TRBV12-4	TRBJ1-4	CASSLYGGEKLFF
TRBV20-1	TRBJ2-7	CSARPPQGAREQYF
TRBV10-3	TRBJ2-7	CAISEPGQGSSYEQYF
TRBV12-3/TRBV12-4	TRBJ1-2	CASSPGISYTF
TRBV5-1	TRBJ1-4	CASSPHRENEKLFF